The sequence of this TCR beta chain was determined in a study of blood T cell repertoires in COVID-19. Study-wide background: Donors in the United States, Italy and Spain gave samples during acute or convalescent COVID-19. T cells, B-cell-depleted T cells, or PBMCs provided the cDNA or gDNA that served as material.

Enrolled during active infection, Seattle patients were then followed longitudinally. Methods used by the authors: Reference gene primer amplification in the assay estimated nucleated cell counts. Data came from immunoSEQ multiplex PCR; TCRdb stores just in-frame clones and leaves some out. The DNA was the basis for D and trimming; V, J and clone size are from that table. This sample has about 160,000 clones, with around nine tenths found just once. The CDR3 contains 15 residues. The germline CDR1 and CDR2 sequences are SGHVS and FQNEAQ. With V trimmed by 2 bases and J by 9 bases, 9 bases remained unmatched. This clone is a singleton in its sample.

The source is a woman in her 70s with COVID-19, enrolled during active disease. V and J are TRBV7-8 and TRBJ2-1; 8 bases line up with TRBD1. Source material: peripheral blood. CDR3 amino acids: CASSLQGALDSEQFF. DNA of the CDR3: TGTGCCAGCAGCTTACAGGGGGCGCTTGATAGTGAGCAGTTCTTC.